This T cell receptor (beta chain) was documented in a study of T cell repertoires in cytomegalovirus infection. Using its own MiXCR run on the reads, TCRdb lists one record per CDR3 protein. This sample has 200,000 to 300,000 distinct CDR3 sequences, with around 13% found just once. Study outcomes and limitations: There were HLA-C-restricted CMV-specific TCR beta clonotypes dominating the ex vivo response. CMV carriers having the relevant HLA were flagged by cumulative public TCR beta family frequency.

This clonotype was found a few times. The target antigen is unknown. V lost 4 bases to trimming and J lost 3 bases; unmatched junction nucleotides: 5. Germline values: CDR1 LGHDT, CDR2 YNNKEL (reference sequence). The CDR3 covers 14 residues. The TCR comes from a human donor in good health (CMV status not recorded). Some clones in this sample may be carry-over from other donors' samples. V and J are TRBV3-1 and TRBJ1-2; TRBD1 matches at 7 bases. The sequencing input was PBMCs. CDR3 DNA sequence: TGTGCCAGCAGCCGACTTACAGGGGACTATGGCTACACCTTC. It is translated as CASSRLTGDYGYTF.